This entry features one TCR beta chain sequence. Its antigen remains unidentified. This CDR3 comprises 14 residues. Germline V gene lookup returns CDR1 LNHDA and CDR2 SQIVND (reference sequence). Trimming cost V 6 bases and J 5 bases, with 16 bases left between them. 60 Vbeta and 13 Jbeta primers were used in PCR. Assay: immunoSEQ multiplex PCR; the TCRdb copy retains only in-frame clones and omits some. Seen here are over 85,000 clones, around 83% observed once, and the top ten hold around 2.9%. This entry is derived from a study of cytomegalovirus exposure and HLA in healthy donors. On the study more broadly: Unique TCRs numbering roughly 85 million, obtained from HLA-typed donors, made up an early data release. Whole-study findings and limits: HLA alleles showed associations with 15,000 to 20,000 TCR beta sequences in a later analysis, at a 0.05 false discovery rate.

The sequence was collected from a woman in her sixties in good health and CMV-seropositive. The rearrangement links TRBV19 to TRBJ1-1; D is perhaps TRBD1 (6 bases). The source material was PBMCs. The CDR3 here is CASRHPRGFTEAFF. As DNA, the CDR3 is TGTGCCAGTAGACATCCTAGGGGGTTTACTGAAGCTTTCTTT.